This passage covers 19 T cell receptor beta chains from one sample sequenced in a study of T cells in Graves' hyperthyroidism and ophthalmopathy. RNA transcripts provided the source from which TCR beta CDR3 regions were amplified. Using the HTBI primer set, a first-round RT-PCR was run on the TCR CDR3. TCRdb itself ran the multiplex PCR reads through MiXCR, one entry per CDR3 protein. The data contain hundreds of thousands of distinct CDR3 sequences, 38% of them singletons. Sequencing was done on a sample of blood. The receptors here all came from a man aged 18 to 35 with Graves' hyperthyroidism.

This chain joins TRBV5-4 and TRBJ2-2; the D is unclear. Germline V gives CDR1 SGHNT, CDR2 YYREEE (reference sequence). V was trimmed by 4 bases and J by 5 bases, leaving 12 bases between them. This CDR3 has 14 amino acids. The CDR3 region has the DNA TGTGCCAGCAGCCCGGAAGATGCAACCGGGGAGCTGTTTTTT. Translated: CASSPEDATGELFF.

In its sample, this clonotype was seen many times. This sequence joins TRBV7-9 and TRBJ2-5, with unresolved D. This CDR3 contains 13 residues. The germline V gene encodes CDR1 SEHNR and CDR2 FQNEAQ (reference sequence). Trimming removed 4 bases at V and 5 bases at J, with 11 bases between. For the CDR3, the DNA is TGTGCCAGCAGCTCTTCGGGCTCGGAGACCCAGTACTTC. This sequence encodes CASSSSGSETQYF.

This clonotype was observed a few times. This may stem from a read error, because a much larger clone lies one nucleotide away. V and J are TRBV10-3 and TRBJ1-2; the D is unclear. The CDR3 runs 14 residues. Trimming stripped 4 bases from V and 4 bases from J, with 13 bases between. Germline-derived CDR1 and CDR2 are ENHRY and SYGVKD. CDR3 sequence reads: CAISVGDSSYGYTF. The CDR3 nucleotides are TGTGCCATCAGTGTGGGAGATTCCTCCTATGGCTACACCTTC.

This clonotype was observed a handful of times. CDR3 in DNA: TGTGCCAGCAGCTTATCCAGGGGACAGCCCCAGCATTTT. It specifies CASSLSRGQPQHF. The V and J genes are TRBV5-5 and TRBJ1-5; weak D call: TRBD1 (6 bases). The germline V gene encodes CDR1 SGHKS and CDR2 YYEKEE (reference sequence). The CDR3 consists of 13 residues. With 2 bases removed from V and 7 bases from J, the gap between germline ends came to 10 bases.

The sample holds many counts of this clonotype. Here the CDR3 DNA reads TGTGCCAGCAGGGGACTAGACGACGAGCAGTACTTC. This sequence encodes CASRGLDDEQYF. The chain is built from TRBV7-9 and TRBJ2-7; TRBD2 aligns across 8 bases. Per germline, CDR1 SEHNR and CDR2 FQNEAQ (reference sequence). The CDR3 runs 12 residues. J lost 5 bases, V lost 6 bases, and 3 bases had no gene match.

The chain links TRBV4-1 to TRBJ1-2; no firm D call. Germline values: CDR1 MGHRA, CDR2 YSYEKL. The CDR3 runs 15 residues. V lost 2 bases and J lost 2, with 12 bases in between. The DNA for the CDR3 is TGCGCCAGCAGCCAACGAGGGTCCGGAAACTATGGCTACACCTTC. It translates to CASSQRGSGNYGYTF.

This chain links TRBV7-2 with TRBJ2-7; D not resolved. The V and J ends lost 4 bases and 0 bases respectively, with 10 bases between them. Germline lookup yields CDR1 SGHTA and CDR2 FQGNSA. There are 14 residues in the CDR3. The CDR3, as DNA: TGTGCCAGCAGCTCCAGTTGGGTCTCCTACGAGCAGTACTTC. It encodes CASSSSWVSYEQYF.

A note on this clonotype: A much larger clone is a single base away; this may be a read error. The V and J genes are TRBV20-1 and TRBJ2-7, with a tentative D call TRBD1 (5 bases). Per germline, CDR1 DFQATT and CDR2 SNEGSKA (reference sequence). The CDR3 is 12 residues long. CDR3 region: CSARDREDERYF. The CDR3 DNA is TGCAGTGCTAGAGACAGGGAAGACGAGCGGTACTTC.

The chain combines TRBV19 with TRBJ2-7; weak D call: TRBD2 (6 bases). The CDR3 runs 14 residues. Trimming cost V 4 bases and J 1 base, with 11 bases left between them. The germline V gene has CDR1 LNHDA and CDR2 SQIVND (reference sequence). CDR3 DNA sequence: TGTGCCAGTAGTAGCGGGAAAAGATCCTACGAGCAGTACTTC. Amino acids: CASSSGKRSYEQYF.

Worth noting for this clonotype: Given a much more abundant clone one base away, this may be a read error. This chain joins TRBV10-3 and TRBJ1-6, with 8 nucleotides matching TRBD1. Looked up from germline, CDR1 is ENHRY and CDR2 is SYGVKD. The junction had 7 bases not matched to a gene; V was cut back by 4 bases and J by 5 bases. The CDR3 extends over 16 amino acids. The CDR3 bases are TGTGCCATCAGTGGATCCGAGACAGGGGATAATTCACCCCTCCACTTT. The encoded protein is CAISGSETGDNSPLHF.

This clonotype was counted only a few times. The rearrangement links TRBV7-6 to TRBJ2-7; 13 bases agree with TRBD2. The CDR3 runs 15 residues. V lost 5 bases and J lost 6; bases outside the gene matches: 7. Germline loops: CDR1 SGHVS, CDR2 FNYEAQ. The CDR3 coding sequence is TGTGCCAGCAGCCCGCGGACTAGCGGGGGAGGCGAGCAGTACTTC. It encodes CASSPRTSGGGEQYF.

Regarding this clonotype: One end of the junction is discordant with germline, which a read error may explain. The chain is built from TRBV15 and TRBJ1-1; 7 nucleotides align to TRBD1. In germline, CDR1 is LNHNV, CDR2 YYDKDF (reference sequence). This CDR3 has 15 residues. The CDR3 loop is CASSPREGADTEAFF. The DNA of the CDR3 is TGTGCCAGCAGCCCGCGGGAGGGGGCAGACACTGAAGCTTTCTTT. Complete variable domain (other parts from reference TRBV15 and TRBJ1-1): DAMVIQNPRYQVTQFGKPVTLSCSQTLNHNVMYWYQQKSSQAPKLLFHYYDKDFNNEADTPDNFQSRRPNTSFCFLDIRSPGLGDTAMYLCASSPREGADTEAFFGQGTRLTVV.

This clonotype was observed a few times. The chain combines TRBV2 with TRBJ1-5; D uncertain. The ends were cut back, 7 bases at V and 2 bases at J, with 9 bases in the middle. Germline loops: CDR1 SNHLY, CDR2 FYNNEI. This CDR3 has 13 amino acids. The CDR3 protein is CASTVAGNQPQHF. In DNA, the CDR3 is TGTGCCAGCACGGTGGCAGGCAATCAGCCCCAGCATTTT.

The chain couples TRBV12-3 or TRBV12-4 to TRBJ1-2, with TRBD1 identical over 9 bases. The CDR3 extends over 15 amino acids. The trim removed 5 bases at V and 2 bases at J, leaving 6 bases unmatched. The CDR3 DNA follows: TGTGCCAGCAGTACCCGGACAGGGGAAAACTATGGCTACACCTTC. This translates into CASSTRTGENYGYTF.

This clonotype was seen repeatedly, ten times or more. The chain uses TRBV20-1 and TRBJ2-2; D is undetermined. CDR3 length equals 12 residues. The V gene's germline CDR1 is DFQATT and CDR2 SNEGSKA (reference sequence). CDR3 sequence: CILTRNTGELFF. The CDR3 nucleotides are TGCATCCTGACTCGGAACACCGGGGAGCTGTTTTTT.

This clonotype was detected a few times. This sequence joins TRBV7-3 and TRBJ1-5, with TRBD1 as a possible D gene (6 bases). V shed 1 base and J shed 6 bases, with 13 bases lying between them. This CDR3 has 15 residues. In germline, CDR1 is SGHTA, CDR2 FQGTGA. The CDR3, as DNA: TGTGCCAGCAGCTTAATCGGGGGCCGGGGTCAGCCCCAGCATTTT. This encodes CASSLIGGRGQPQHF.

This clonotype was seen a few times. As DNA, the CDR3 is TGTGCCAGCAGCCAAGCGGGACCTAGACAGCCCCAGCATTTT. Its protein is CASSQAGPRQPQHF. The chain employs TRBV14 and TRBJ1-5, with D possibly being TRBD1 (5 bases). The CDR3 covers 14 residues. V was shortened by 1 base and J by 7 bases, with 11 bases between the two germline ends. Germline loops: CDR1 SGHDN, CDR2 FVKESK.

The rearrangement links TRBV20-1 to TRBJ2-2; unclear D gene. CDR3 length: 13 amino acids. The V end was cut by 0 bases, the J end by 3 bases, with 5 bases between. Germline V gene sequence: CDR1 DFQATT, CDR2 SNEGSKA (reference sequence). This CDR3 is CSARELYTGELFF. CDR3 nucleotide sequence: TGCAGTGCTAGAGAACTCTACACCGGGGAGCTGTTTTTT.

This clonotype was seen repeatedly, ten times or more. The V gene is TRBV15, the J gene TRBJ1-5; 7 positions agree with TRBD1. J gave up 4 bases and V 3 bases, and 9 bases lay outside the gene matches. Germline V CDR1 and CDR2: LNHNV, YYDKDF (reference sequence). This CDR3 has 16 residues. The CDR3 DNA reads TGTGCCACCAGCAGGGAAAGACAGGGACGGAATCAGCCCCAGCATTTT. It is translated as CATSRERQGRNQPQHF.